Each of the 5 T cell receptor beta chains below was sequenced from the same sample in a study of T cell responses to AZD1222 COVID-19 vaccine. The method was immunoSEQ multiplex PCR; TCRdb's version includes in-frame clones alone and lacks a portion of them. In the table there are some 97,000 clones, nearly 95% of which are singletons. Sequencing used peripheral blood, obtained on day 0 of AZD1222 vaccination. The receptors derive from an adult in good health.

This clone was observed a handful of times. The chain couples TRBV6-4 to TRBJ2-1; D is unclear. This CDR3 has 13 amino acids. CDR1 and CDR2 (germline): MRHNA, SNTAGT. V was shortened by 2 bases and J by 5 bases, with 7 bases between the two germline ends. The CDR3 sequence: CASSDDHHNEQFF. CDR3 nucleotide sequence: TGTGCCAGCAGTGACGACCACCACAATGAGCAGTTCTTC.

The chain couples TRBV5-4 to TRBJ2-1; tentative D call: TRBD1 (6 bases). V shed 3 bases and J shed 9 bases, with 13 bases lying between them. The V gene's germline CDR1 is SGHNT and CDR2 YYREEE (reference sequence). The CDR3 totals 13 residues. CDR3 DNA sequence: TGTGCCAGCAGCTCACAGGGCCCCCCTGAGCAGTTCTTC. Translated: CASSSQGPPEQFF.

The CDR3 is CATSEDSGNTIYF. In DNA form, the CDR3 reads TGTGCCACCAGCGAGGACTCTGGAAACACCATATATTTT. The chain employs TRBV15 and TRBJ1-3; D is unclear. V gave up 5 bases and J gave up 0 bases, with 5 bases separating them. This CDR3 region has 13 residues. Germline V lookup: CDR1 LNHNV, CDR2 YYDKDF (reference sequence).

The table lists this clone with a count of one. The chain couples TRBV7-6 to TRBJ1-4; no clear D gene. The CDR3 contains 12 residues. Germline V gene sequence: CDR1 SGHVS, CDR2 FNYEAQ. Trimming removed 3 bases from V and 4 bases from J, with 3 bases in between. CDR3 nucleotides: TGTGCCAGCAGCTTGTTTAATGAAAAACTGTTTTTT. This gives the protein CASSLFNEKLFF.

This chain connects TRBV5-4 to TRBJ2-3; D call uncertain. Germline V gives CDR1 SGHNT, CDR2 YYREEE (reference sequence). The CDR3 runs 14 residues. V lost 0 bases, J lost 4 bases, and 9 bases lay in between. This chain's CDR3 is CASSLVGGSDTQYF. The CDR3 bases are TGTGCCAGCAGCTTGGTTGGCGGTTCAGATACGCAGTATTTT.